Listed here are 29 T cell receptor beta chains from one sample, sequenced in a study of T cells after yellow fever vaccination. MiXCR was run by TCRdb on the 5' RACE reads, yielding one entry per CDR3 protein. The table lists approximately 330,000 distinct CDR3 sequences, around 12% of them singletons, with approximately 3.4% in the top ten. Sample: CD4+ T cells sorted from PBMCs, taken 15 days after the yellow fever booster vaccination. Receptors originate from a man in his late teens or twenties who received the YFV17D yellow fever vaccine.

V gene TRBV6-5 combines with J gene TRBJ2-3; D call uncertain. The CDR3 covers 14 residues. Trimming removed 4 bases at V and 4 bases at J, with 12 bases between. Germline V gene lookup returns CDR1 MNHEY and CDR2 SVGAGI. CDR3 DNA: TGTGCCAGCAGTTCCTCACCGGGCCCAGATACGCAGTATTTT. Protein product: CASSSSPGPDTQYF.

This clonotype was observed at least ten times. The V and J genes are TRBV12-3 or TRBV12-4 and TRBJ2-4; 7 positions agree with TRBD1. V lost 2 bases to trimming and J lost 3 bases; unmatched junction nucleotides: 7. The length of the CDR3 is 16 residues. The CDR3 DNA reads TGTGCCAGCAGTTTAAGAGTACAGGGGAGCAAAAACATTCAGTACTTC. Its translation is CASSLRVQGSKNIQYF.

The count of this clonotype is one. CDR3 region: CASSLAEGNQPQHF. The DNA for the CDR3 is TGTGCCAGCAGTTTGGCGGAAGGCAATCAGCCCCAGCATTTT. This chain links TRBV12-3 or TRBV12-4 with TRBJ1-5; D unclear. The CDR3 sequence is 14 residues long. V lost 3 bases and J 2 bases, leaving 8 bases between the germline ends.

This clonotype came up many times. The chain employs TRBV20-1 and TRBJ2-3; perhaps TRBD1 as D (5 bases). Per the germline V gene, CDR1 is DFQATT and CDR2 is SNEGSKA (reference sequence). This CDR3 is built from 14 residues. Trimming cost V 5 bases and J 0 bases, with 12 bases left between them. CDR3 protein: CSAVEGASTDTQYF. The CDR3 DNA sequence: TGCAGTGCTGTAGAAGGGGCGAGCACAGATACGCAGTATTTT.

The V gene is TRBV20-1, the J gene TRBJ1-5, with 7 positions matching TRBD1. CDR3 length: 15 residues. CDR1 is DFQATT, CDR2 SNEGSKA, per germline (reference sequence). V dropped 6 bases and J dropped 3; count of bases not matched to a gene: 11. The CDR3 spells CSAKRQGGINQPQHF. The DNA for the CDR3 is TGCAGTGCCAAACGACAGGGAGGGATCAATCAGCCCCAGCATTTT.

V usage is TRBV6-6 and J usage is TRBJ1-5, with D maybe TRBD1 (5 bases). The V and J ends lost 6 bases and 1 base respectively, with 13 bases between them. The CDR3 is made up of 15 amino acids. Germline CDR1 reads MNHNY; CDR2 reads SVGAGI (reference sequence). For the CDR3, the DNA is TGTGCCAGCAGCTTGTTCGGGACGAGCAATCAGCCCCAGCATTTT. Amino acids: CASSLFGTSNQPQHF.

The table lists this clonotype with a few counts. The chain couples TRBV7-2 to TRBJ2-1; TRBD2 matches at 7 bases. This CDR3 has 13 residues. The J segment lost 15 bases and the V segment lost 5 bases, leaving 13 bases of the junction unmatched. Germline V gives CDR1 SGHTA, CDR2 FQGNSA. The CDR3 here is CASSERDRGRWFF. The CDR3, as DNA: TGTGCCAGCAGCGAGCGGGACCGAGGGAGGTGGTTCTTC. Filled out from reference TRBV7-2 and TRBJ2-1, the complete variable domain reads GAGVSQSPSNKVTEKGKDVELRCDPISGHTALYWYRQSLGQGLEFLIYFQGNSAPDKSGLPSDRFSAERTGGSVSTLTIQRTQQEDSAVYLCASSERDRGRWFFGPGTRLTVL.

A few counts support this clonotype. V gene TRBV7-2 combines with J gene TRBJ2-3, with TRBD1 identical over 7 bases. The germline V gene encodes CDR1 SGHTA and CDR2 FQGNSA. Trimming cost V 5 bases and J 1 base; bases outside gene matches: 6. The CDR3 spans 15 residues. DNA of the CDR3: TGTGCCAGCAGCACTACGGGACAGCGCACAGATACGCAGTATTTT. Its translation: CASSTTGQRTDTQYF.

The rearrangement links TRBV7-3 to TRBJ2-3, with 8 nucleotides matching TRBD2. From germline, CDR1 is SGHTA and CDR2 FQGTGA. This CDR3 has 16 residues. Germline trimming cut 4 bases from V and 4 bases from J; bases unmatched to any gene: 10. The DNA for the CDR3 is TGTGCCAGCAGCTCACCCCCCGGGGGGGGCCCAGATACGCAGTATTTT. This translates into CASSSPPGGGPDTQYF.

This chain connects TRBV5-6 to TRBJ1-5, with D unclear. There are 13 residues in the CDR3. Trimming stripped 2 bases from V and 5 bases from J, with 8 bases between. CDR1 SGHDT and CDR2 YYEEEE come from the germline V gene. CDR3 nucleotide sequence: TGTGCCAGCAGCTTACGTAGGGATCAGCCCCAGCATTTT. Its translation is CASSLRRDQPQHF.

This clonotype was detected only a few times. The V call is TRBV5-1, the J call TRBJ2-1, with unresolved D. V dropped 3 bases and J dropped 0 bases, with 10 bases sitting between them. The CDR3 length is 15 residues. From germline, CDR1 is SGHRS and CDR2 YFSETQ. CDR3 amino acids: CASSSLPGSYNEQFF. CDR3 nucleotide sequence: TGCGCCAGCAGCTCACTACCTGGCTCCTACAATGAGCAGTTCTTC.

The genes are TRBV29-1 and TRBJ1-5; 7 nucleotides agree with TRBD1. There are 14 residues in the CDR3. The V and J ends lost 4 bases and 0 bases, in that order; junction bases with no gene match: 3. Germline V gene data show CDR1 as SQVTM and CDR2 as ANQGSEA. The CDR3: CSVAQGVSNQPQHF. The CDR3, as DNA: TGCAGCGTTGCGCAGGGGGTTAGCAATCAGCCCCAGCATTTT.

V gene TRBV11-2 combines with J gene TRBJ2-7; the D gene is possibly TRBD1 (6 bases). CDR1 is SGHAT and CDR2 is FQNNGV in the germline V gene. V gave up 3 bases and J gave up 4 bases, with 13 bases separating them. CDR3 size: 14 residues. The CDR3 here is CASSFGGRAYEQYV. In DNA form, the CDR3 reads TGTGCCAGCAGCTTTGGGGGCCGAGCTTACGAGCAGTACGTC.

This clonotype turned up a few times. This chain connects TRBV7-9 to TRBJ1-2; 7 nucleotides match TRBD1. Losses at the gene ends were 5 bases for V and 3 bases for J; bases not matched to a gene: 6. The germline gives CDR1 SEHNR, CDR2 FQNEAQ (reference sequence). The CDR3 loop spans 14 amino acids. The CDR3 nucleotides read TGTGCCAGCAGCCCAGGACAGGCGGACTATGGCTACACCTTC. It codes for CASSPGQADYGYTF. Full variable domain (outside the CDR3, taken from reference TRBV7-9 and TRBJ1-2): DTGVSQNPRHKITKRGQNVTFRCDPISEHNRLYWYRQTLGQGPEFLTYFQNEAQLEKSRLLSDRFSAERPKGSFSTLEIQRTEQGDSAMYLCASSPGQADYGYTFGSGTRLTVV.

A few counts support this clonotype. This sequence joins TRBV20-1 and TRBJ2-5; TRBD2 matches at 8 bases. The germline V gene has CDR1 DFQATT and CDR2 SNEGSKA (reference sequence). J lost 4 bases, V lost 6 bases, and 10 bases had no gene match. The CDR3 sequence is 14 residues long. CDR3 coding DNA: TGCAGTGCCGCCCACACGGGGGGGCGAGAGACCCAGTACTTC. Translated: CSAAHTGGRETQYF.

This clonotype has ten or more counts. The chain employs TRBV7-9 and TRBJ2-1, with 8 bases that match TRBD2. This CDR3 has 15 residues. V lost 3 bases and J lost 6; bases outside the gene matches: 7. Germline V CDR1 and CDR2: SEHNR, FQNEAQ (reference sequence). CDR3 loop: CASSLRGARGNEQFF. Here the CDR3 DNA reads TGTGCCAGCAGCTTGCGGGGGGCGCGGGGCAATGAGCAGTTCTTC.

The chain is built from TRBV6-5 and TRBJ2-5; D possibly corresponds to TRBD1 (6 bases). This CDR3 has 13 residues. CDR1 MNHEY and CDR2 SVGAGI come from the germline V gene. Trimming took off 4 bases at V and 5 bases at J, with 11 bases between the two ends. The CDR3 coding sequence is TGTGCCAGCAGTTCGCCAGGGGATGAGACCCAGTACTTC. This sequence encodes CASSSPGDETQYF.

This chain links TRBV12-3 or TRBV12-4 with TRBJ2-6; D is uncertain. Between the trimmed V and J ends, which lost 0 bases and 4 bases, there was a span of 10 bases. This CDR3 is 16 amino acids long. CDR3 bases: TGTGCCAGCAGTTTAGCTTGGGGATCCGGGGCCAACGTCCTGACTTTC. This translates into CASSLAWGSGANVLTF.

This clonotype appeared a few times. The rearrangement uses TRBV6-1 and TRBJ2-2; 9 bases fit TRBD1. The trim removed 5 bases at V and 0 bases at J, leaving 10 bases unmatched. Per the germline V gene, CDR1 is MNHNS and CDR2 is SASEGT. The CDR3 consists of 18 residues. CDR3 sequence (DNA): TGTGCCAGCAGTCGAAGGGGGGGGACAGGGACGAACACCGGGGAGCTGTTTTTT. Its translation: CASSRRGGTGTNTGELFF.

The gene calls are TRBV4-2 and TRBJ2-5; 9 nucleotides agree with TRBD2. The CDR3 runs 15 residues. V lost 0 bases, J lost 7 bases, and 6 bases stayed unmatched. CDR1 and CDR2 (germline): LGHNA, YNFKEQ. The CDR3 DNA reads as TGTGCCAGCAGCCAAGAGCGGGGGGGGGGCTGGACCCAGTACTTC. Translation gives CASSQERGGGWTQYF.

This clonotype appeared a few times. This chain links TRBV6-5 with TRBJ2-7; 7 bases match TRBD2. The germline V gene has CDR1 MNHEY and CDR2 SVGAGI. The CDR3 is made up of 15 amino acids. The ends lost 5 bases at V and 4 bases at J; junction bases unmatched: 11. CDR3 region: CASSKPGLQIYEQYF. The DNA for the CDR3 is TGTGCCAGCAGTAAACCGGGACTACAAATATACGAGCAGTACTTC.

This clonotype was recorded at least ten times. For the CDR3, the DNA is TGCAGTGCTGGGGACAGTTCTTCTGAAGCTTTCTTT. Protein sequence: CSAGDSSSEAFF. This chain links TRBV20-1 with TRBJ1-1; 7 bases are a match to TRBD1. Germline V gene lookup returns CDR1 DFQATT and CDR2 SNEGSKA (reference sequence). The V segment lost 5 bases and the J segment 6 bases; nucleotides outside the gene matches: 6. CDR3 size: 12 residues.

The CDR3 DNA is TGTGCCAGCTCACCAAGGGGGCGTCTGGGCACTGAAGCTTTCTTT. The encoded protein is CASSPRGRLGTEAFF. The rearrangement uses TRBV18 and TRBJ1-1; 7 bases line up with TRBD1. J was trimmed by 4 bases and V by 2 bases; bases with no gene match: 7. This CDR3 has 15 residues. Germline CDR1 is KGHSH and CDR2 is LQKENI.

This chain uses TRBV7-9 with TRBJ2-2, with D possibly called TRBD1 or TRBD2 (5 bases each). Germline CDR1 reads SEHNR; CDR2 reads FQNEAQ (reference sequence). V dropped 5 bases and J dropped 5 bases, with 15 bases sitting between them. The CDR3 has 15 amino acids. The CDR3 reads CASSAPGPTTGELFF. CDR3 nucleotide sequence: TGTGCCAGCAGCGCGCCGGGGCCAACTACCGGGGAGCTGTTTTTT.

V is TRBV6-5 and J is TRBJ1-2, with D hard to call. This CDR3 has 14 residues. Germline assignment: CDR1 MNHEY and CDR2 SVGAGI. Trimming stripped 7 bases from V and 4 bases from J, with 16 bases between. The CDR3 protein is CASTKGPILYGYTF. The CDR3 DNA sequence: TGTGCCAGCACCAAGGGCCCAATTCTCTATGGCTACACCTTC.

The chain links TRBV9 to TRBJ2-3, with 10 bases identical to TRBD2. The CDR3 loop spans 16 amino acids. J was trimmed by 6 bases and V by 4 bases; bases with no gene match: 11. CDR1 and CDR2 from the germline V gene are SGDLS and YYNGEE. DNA of the CDR3: TGTGCCAGCAGCCCTAGCAGAAGTAGCGGGGGGGATACGCAGTATTTT. It codes for CASSPSRSSGGDTQYF.

Ten or more counts support this clonotype. The rearrangement links TRBV7-9 to TRBJ2-7, with TRBD1 matching 8 bases. This CDR3 is built from 15 residues. The V and J ends lost 1 base and 3 bases, in that order; junction bases with no gene match: 5. Germline assignment: CDR1 SEHNR and CDR2 FQNEAQ (reference sequence). This CDR3 is CASSLGGQGDYEQYF. The CDR3 region has the DNA TGTGCCAGCAGCTTAGGAGGACAGGGAGACTACGAGCAGTACTTC. The complete variable domain, with remaining parts taken from reference TRBV7-9 and TRBJ2-7, reads DTGVSQNPRHKITKRGQNVTFRCDPISEHNRLYWYRQTLGQGPEFLTYFQNEAQLEKSRLLSDRFSAERPKGSFSTLEIQRTEQGDSAMYLCASSLGGQGDYEQYFGPGTRLTVT.

The V and J genes are TRBV10-3 and TRBJ1-3; D gene uncertain. Trimming removed 0 bases from V and 0 bases from J, with 6 bases in between. The CDR3 covers 15 residues. Germline V gene lookup returns CDR1 ENHRY and CDR2 SYGVKD. The CDR3 loop is CAISESYDSGNTIYF. The CDR3 DNA reads TGTGCCATCAGTGAGTCATATGACTCTGGAAACACCATATATTTT.

This clonotype was counted only a few times. The chain combines TRBV20-1 with TRBJ1-2; 8 positions match TRBD1. Germline-derived CDR1 and CDR2 are DFQATT and SNEGSKA (reference sequence). The J segment lost 2 bases and the V segment lost 3 bases, leaving 11 bases of the junction unmatched. The CDR3 is 16 amino acids. The CDR3 DNA sequence: TGCAGTGCTAGTTTCGGGACAGGATTTTCCAACTATGGCTACACCTTC. It encodes CSASFGTGFSNYGYTF.